A selection of T cell receptor beta chains follows, all from one sample in a study of CD8 T cells in ankylosing spondylitis. Each CDR3 protein gets one entry after TCRdb re-called the 5' RACE reads with MiXCR. This sample has roughly 230,000 distinct CDR3 sequences; under 20% occur once, and the top ten carry around a third. The sample comprised blood, either unsorted or a sorted T cell fraction (not recorded which). Receptors originate from a male donor with ankylosing spondylitis or in good health (not recorded which). The CDR3 runs from the conserved cysteine through the conserved F or W. A D gene is named only where the DNA matches it firmly. Clone size is given for some rows only: seen once, a few or many times, or a class if the clone is expanded.

j_call v_call clone_size d_call cdr3_nt cdr3_aa
TRBJ2-1 TRBV6-2/TRBV6-3 few - TGTGCCAGCAGTTACGGGGGCAACAATGAGCAGTTCTTC CASSYGGNNEQFF
TRBJ2-1 TRBV15 - TRBD2 TGTGCCACCAGCAGAGATAAGACTAGCGGGATCAATGAGCAGTTCTTC CATSRDKTSGINEQFF
TRBJ2-2 TRBV20-1 few - TGCAGTGCTAGGGACGGGAGTTTCACCGGGGAGCTGTTTTTT CSARDGSFTGELFF
TRBJ2-1 TRBV12-3/TRBV12-4 - - TGTGCCAGCAGTTTAGTGCTAGGCGTCGACAATGAGCAGTTCTTC CASSLVLGVDNEQFF
TRBJ2-2 TRBV7-8 - - TGTGCCAGCAGCTTAGCCGGACAAGCGAACACCGGGGAGCTGTTTTTT CASSLAGQANTGELFF
TRBJ2-5 TRBV3-1 - - TGTGCCAGCAGCCAAGACGTGGGCGGGTACCAAGAGACCCAGTACTTC CASSQDVGGYQETQYF
TRBJ2-7 TRBV4-3 - TRBD2 TGCGCCAGCAGCCAAGACCCTAGCGGGGGCTACGAGCAGTACTTC CASSQDPSGGYEQYF
TRBJ2-1 TRBV4-1 many - TGCGCCAGCAGCCAAGGTAACAGTGCCAAACAGTTCTTC CASSQGNSAKQFF
TRBJ2-3 TRBV3-1 - - TGTGCCAGCAGCCAAGAGGTTTCGCTTTTCGCAGATACGCAGTATTTT CASSQEVSLFADTQYF
TRBJ1-1 TRBV10-3 - - TGTGCCATCAGTGAGGTGGGGGGGGCGAACACTGAAGCTTTCTTT CAISEVGGANTEAFF
TRBJ2-7 TRBV7-8 - TRBD1 TGTGCCAGCAGCACCCGGGACAGGGGGCTTTACGAGCAGTACTTC CASSTRDRGLYEQYF
TRBJ2-7 TRBV3-1 - - TGTGCCAGCAGCCCAACGATGTTTTCAGGGATCAGCTACGAGCAGTACTTC CASSPTMFSGISYEQYF
TRBJ2-2 TRBV4-3 few - TGCGCCAGCAGCCAAGAAGTTTGGAACACCGGGGAGCTGTTTTTT CASSQEVWNTGELFF
TRBJ2-3 TRBV20-1 - - TGCAGTGCTAGAGATATCATAGGCACAGATACGCAGTATTTT CSARDIIGTDTQYF
TRBJ2-7 TRBV29-1 many TRBD1 TGCAGCGTTGAGGACAGGGGTTTCGAGCAGTACTTC CSVEDRGFEQYF
TRBJ1-4 TRBV9 - - TGTGCCAGCTACGTAAGACGCGGAGCGGAACTGTTTTTT CASYVRRGAELFF
TRBJ2-3 TRBV5-1 - TRBD2 TGCGCCAGCAGCTTGGAGGCGGGAGGGCCGTACGATACGCAGTATTTT CASSLEAGGPYDTQYF
TRBJ1-4 TRBV15 many - TGTGCCACCAGCCAGGACAGCGAAAATGAAAAACTGTTTTTT CATSQDSENEKLFF
TRBJ1-5 TRBV7-2 - - TGTGCCAGCAGCTTAGGTAGGGGGGATAGCAATCAGCCCCAGCATTTT CASSLGRGDSNQPQHF
TRBJ2-7 TRBV4-1 - - TGCGCCAGCAGCCAAGAAAGGGGCCCTAGCTTTGAGCAGTACTTC CASSQERGPSFEQYF
TRBJ2-1 TRBV10-3 many - TGTGCCATCAGTGACGTGGCTATCGGCGGCCATGAGCAGTTCTTC CAISDVAIGGHEQFF
TRBJ2-5 TRBV12-3/TRBV12-4 - TRBD2 TGTGCCAGCAGTTTATGGGTCGCTAGCGGGATCCAAGAGACCCAGTACTTC CASSLWVASGIQETQYF
TRBJ2-3 TRBV29-1 - TRBD2 TGCAGCGTTGAAGGCCTAGCGGGAACCCGCACAGATACGCAGTATTTT CSVEGLAGTRTDTQYF
TRBJ2-1 TRBV20-1 few - TGCAGTGCTAGAGGCTTCTCCGGCAATGAGCAGTTCTTC CSARGFSGNEQFF
TRBJ1-5 TRBV12-5 few - TGTGCTAGTGGTTTGGGTCAGGGTGGTCAGCCCCAGCATTTT CASGLGQGGQPQHF
TRBJ2-7 TRBV6-1 few TRBD1 TGTGCCAGCTCCTCCTCCGGGACAGGGGGATACGAGCAGTACTTC CASSSSGTGGYEQYF
TRBJ2-2 TRBV20-1 many TRBD1 TGCAGTGCTAGAGAGCTACAGGGGACCGGGGAGCTGTTTTTT CSARELQGTGELFF
TRBJ1-2 TRBV27 few TRBD1 TGTGCCAGCAGTTTATCGGCCTCTCAGGGGGCCAACTATGGCTACACCTTC CASSLSASQGANYGYTF
TRBJ1-5 TRBV4-3 few - TGCGCCAGCAGCCAAGATCGTGGGGTCGGGGCCCAGCATTTT CASSQDRGVGAQHF
TRBJ1-2 TRBV12-3/TRBV12-4 - - TGTGCCAGCAGTTCCGCCAAATCCTATGGCTACACCTTC CASSSAKSYGYTF
TRBJ2-5 TRBV29-1 few - TGCAGCGTTGAAGGGGCAGGGTCGGCCGAGACCCAGTACTTC CSVEGAGSAETQYF
TRBJ2-7 TRBV7-3 once - TGTGCCAGCAGCCCGCACGGGATGGGCGAGCAGTACTTC CASSPHGMGEQYF
TRBJ2-3 TRBV12-3/TRBV12-4 - TRBD2 TGTGCCAGCAGTTTAGCAGTCGAGGTACTAGCGGGGGCCACAGATACGCAGTATTTT CASSLAVEVLAGATDTQYF
TRBJ1-5 TRBV10-2 - TRBD1 TGCGCCAGCAGTGGGGGGACAGGGTCTAATCAGCCCCAGCATTTT CASSGGTGSNQPQHF
TRBJ2-7 TRBV5-1 - TRBD1 TGCGCCAGCAGCAGAGACGGGACAGGGGCCTACGAGCAGTACTTC CASSRDGTGAYEQYF
TRBJ2-3 TRBV29-1 - - TGCAGCGTTGTAGAGGGGACGAATACGCAGTATTTT CSVVEGTNTQYF
TRBJ2-7 TRBV28 many TRBD2 TGTGCCAGCAGCCCGGCTAGCGGGATGACCTACGAGCAGTACTTC CASSPASGMTYEQYF
TRBJ2-7 TRBV27 - TRBD2 TGTGCCAGCAGTTTATCTGTATTAGCGGGAAACCGGGCGGACGAGCAGTACTTC CASSLSVLAGNRADEQYF
TRBJ2-7 TRBV12-3/TRBV12-4 few - TGTGCCAGCACCTGGGGTCCTAGCTCCTACGAGCAGTACTTC CASTWGPSSYEQYF
TRBJ2-7 TRBV4-3 - TRBD1 TGCGCCAGCAGCCCCGAGGAGGGGACAGGGGGCTACGAGCAGTACTTC CASSPEEGTGGYEQYF
TRBJ2-7 TRBV3-1 many - TGTGCCAGCAGCCAAGGCTGGGTGTCGAGTGGGAGCGAGCAGTACTTC CASSQGWVSSGSEQYF